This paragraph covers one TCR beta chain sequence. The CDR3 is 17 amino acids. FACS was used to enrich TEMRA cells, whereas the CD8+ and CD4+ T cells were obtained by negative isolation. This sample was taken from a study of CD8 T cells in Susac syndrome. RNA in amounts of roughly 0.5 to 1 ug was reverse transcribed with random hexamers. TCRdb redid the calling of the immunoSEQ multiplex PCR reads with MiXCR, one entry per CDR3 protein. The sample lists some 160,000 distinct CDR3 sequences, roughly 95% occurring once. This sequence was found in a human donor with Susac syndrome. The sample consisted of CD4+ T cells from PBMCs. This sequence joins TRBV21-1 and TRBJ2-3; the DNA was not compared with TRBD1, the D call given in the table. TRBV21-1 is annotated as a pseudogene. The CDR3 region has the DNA TGTGCCAGCAGCAAAGAAGACAGCCTTCGGTGCACAGATACGCAGTATTTT. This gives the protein CASSKEDSLRCTDTQYF.